This TCR beta chain was obtained from a study of circulating CD8 cells and anti-PD-1 response in melanoma. Overall study: Six of 13 patients had prior targeted therapy or immunotherapy; seven did not.

Sorting of live CD3+CD8+TCRalphabeta+ cells by PD-1 and/or TIGIT gave four subsets. Deletions cut 1 base from V and 4 bases from J, with 12 bases between. Germline lookup yields CDR1 MGHRA and CDR2 YSYEKL. The CDR3 length is 15 residues. Study conclusions and caveats: The cohort mixed treatment-naive and previously treated patients. Most experiments lacked replicates. Clonotype sharing was highest between DPOS and TIGIT subsets.

Using 15 ng of total RNA, TCR libraries were made with the QIAseq Immune Repertoire TCR panel. MiXCR was run by TCRdb on the reads, yielding one entry per CDR3 protein. The sample holds hundreds of distinct CDR3 sequences, roughly 12% seen once. In this sample, this clonotype is large. No antigen is known for it. This clonotype originated in a human donor with melanoma. The rearrangement joins TRBV4-1 to TRBJ2-3; no reliable D call. Specimen: CD8+ T cells from PBMCs, collected at baseline or after one month of anti-PD-1 therapy (not recorded which). CDR3 protein: CASSQVKNVPDTQYF. The CDR3 bases are TGCGCCAGCAGCCAAGTTAAGAACGTACCAGATACGCAGTATTTT.